Following are 31 T cell receptor beta chains from one sample sequenced in a study of T cells in pancreatic ductal adenocarcinoma. Using immunoSEQ multiplex PCR, the repertoire was profiled, and TCRdb retains in-frame clones only, with some absent. The table shows some 20,000 clones, with roughly 90% occurring only once. The selected patients with pancreatic ductal adenocarcinoma had surgery but no neoadjuvant therapy. The sample comprised PBMCs. Receptors were obtained from a human donor with pancreatic ductal adenocarcinoma.

The CDR3 here is CASSGQSYEQYF. The DNA for the CDR3 is TGTGCCAGCAGTGGTCAGTCTTACGAGCAGTACTTC. The chain links TRBV2 to TRBJ2-7; D gene uncertain. V lost 4 bases and J 4 bases, leaving 8 bases between the germline ends. Germline values: CDR1 SNHLY, CDR2 FYNNEI. There are 12 residues in the CDR3.

This sequence joins TRBV7-9 and TRBJ2-7; 8 positions match TRBD1. The length of the CDR3 is 13 residues. J lost 5 bases, V lost 7 bases, and 7 bases had no gene match. Per the germline V gene, CDR1 is SEHNR and CDR2 is FQNEAQ (reference sequence). The CDR3 loop is CASTRTGYDEQYF. In DNA form, the CDR3 reads TGTGCCAGCACCCGGACAGGGTATGACGAGCAGTACTTC.

The chain carries TRBV19 and TRBJ1-2; 7 positions match TRBD1. From germline, CDR1 is LNHDA and CDR2 SQIVND (reference sequence). The CDR3 has 15 amino acids. With 4 bases clipped from V and 4 bases from J, the junction kept 9 bases outside the gene matches. The CDR3 DNA is TGTGCCAGTAGTAAAGGACAGGAGAGCACCTATGGCTACACCTTC. Translating gives CASSKGQESTYGYTF.

This clone was recorded once. The chain combines TRBV27 with TRBJ2-3; TRBD2 matches at 8 bases. Germline loops: CDR1 MNHEY, CDR2 SMNVEV (reference sequence). The CDR3 sequence is 16 residues long. V trimming: 7 bases; J trimming: 2 bases; junction bases outside the gene matches: 11. CDR3 sequence (DNA): TGTGCCAGCAATTCCCGAGGTAGCGGGGACACAGATACGCAGTATTTT. Its protein product is CASNSRGSGDTDTQYF.

The chain employs TRBV10-1 and TRBJ1-1, with D possibly matching TRBD1 (6 bases). Germline assignment: CDR1 WNHNN and CDR2 SYGVQD (reference sequence). This CDR3 contains 14 residues. Trimming stripped 8 bases from V and 10 bases from J, with 23 bases between. CDR3 DNA: TGCGCCAGCTTCATAACAGAGCAGGGGATCTCAGCTTTCTTT. Translating it yields CASFITEQGISAFF.

The chain has TRBV7-2 and TRBJ2-5, with 9 bases aligning to TRBD1. This CDR3 has 16 amino acids. The V gene's germline CDR1 is SGHTA and CDR2 FQGNSA. Trimming took 2 bases from V and 4 from J; bases not matched to a gene: 8. The CDR3 protein is CASSLSGTGPSETQYF. The CDR3 DNA follows: TGTGCCAGCAGCTTATCCGGGACAGGGCCTTCAGAGACCCAGTACTTC.

The chain joins TRBV7-6 to TRBJ1-1; a weak D match, TRBD1 (6 bases). The V and J ends lost 4 bases and 1 base respectively, with 7 bases between them. From germline, CDR1 is SGHVS and CDR2 FNYEAQ. The CDR3 consists of 13 residues. CDR3 sequence: CASSYRENTEAFF. The CDR3, as DNA: TGTGCCAGCAGCTACAGGGAGAACACTGAAGCTTTCTTT.

This chain links TRBV10-3 with TRBJ2-2, with TRBD1 matching over 8 bases. This CDR3 region has 16 residues. J lost 2 bases, V lost 7 bases, and 9 bases had no gene match. CDR1 is ENHRY and CDR2 is SYGVKD in the germline V gene. The CDR3 DNA follows: TGTGCCATCACCGCGAGCAGGGGGCAAAACACCGGGGAGCTGTTTTTT. This gives the protein CAITASRGQNTGELFF.

The chain links TRBV18 to TRBJ1-1; 7 nucleotides agree with TRBD1. The V segment lost 5 bases and the J segment 0 bases; nucleotides outside the gene matches: 6. Germline loops: CDR1 KGHSH, CDR2 LQKENI. CDR3 length equals 15 residues. CDR3: CASSTQGQLNTEAFF. The CDR3 nucleotides are TGTGCCAGCTCAACTCAGGGACAGTTGAACACTGAAGCTTTCTTT.

V usage is TRBV7-8 and J usage is TRBJ1-1; perhaps TRBD1 as D (5 bases). The CDR3 loop spans 15 amino acids. The V end was cut by 0 bases, the J end by 4 bases, with 12 bases between. Germline V gives CDR1 SGHVS, CDR2 FQNEAQ. CDR3 sequence: CASSLAGREGTEAFF. In DNA form, the CDR3 reads TGTGCCAGCAGCTTAGCCGGCAGGGAGGGCACTGAAGCTTTCTTT.

This clone was seen only a few times. CDR3 in amino acids: CASSFDRGGGYTF. The DNA of the CDR3 is TGTGCCAGCAGCTTCGACAGGGGAGGCGGCTACACCTTC. The J gene is TRBJ1-2, the V gene TRBV5-6; 8 bases align to TRBD1. Germline V gene sequence: CDR1 SGHDT, CDR2 YYEEEE. Trimming cost V 2 bases and J 8 bases; bases outside gene matches: 5. The CDR3 covers 13 residues. Looking up the rest from reference TRBV5-6 and TRBJ1-2 gives the full variable domain: DAGVTQSPTHLIKTRGQQVTLRCSPKSGHDTVSWYQQALGQGPQFIFQYYEEEERQRGNFPDRFSGHQFPNYSSELNVNALLLGDSALYLCASSFDRGGGYTFGSGTRLTVV.

The rearrangement uses TRBV28 and TRBJ2-3; 7 nucleotides align to TRBD1. The trim removed 3 bases at V and 6 bases at J, leaving 9 bases unmatched. The CDR3 runs 15 residues. CDR1 and CDR2 (germline): MDHEN, SYDVKM. The CDR3: CASSFPGGKADTQYF. The CDR3 DNA is TGTGCCAGCAGTTTTCCAGGGGGTAAGGCCGATACGCAGTATTTT.

V and J are TRBV7-9 and TRBJ1-4; 7 bases match TRBD1. The CDR3 length is 15 residues. V trimming: 7 bases; J trimming: 5 bases; junction bases outside the gene matches: 10. The V gene's germline CDR1 is SEHNR and CDR2 FQNEAQ (reference sequence). The CDR3 here is CASTLLGGANEKLFF. The CDR3 DNA follows: TGTGCCAGCACCCTCTTAGGGGGCGCAAATGAAAAACTGTTTTTT.

J is TRBJ1-1 and V is TRBV29-1, with 8 bases fitting TRBD1. Germline trimming cut 1 base from V and 1 base from J; bases unmatched to any gene: 2. The CDR3 consists of 14 residues. From germline, CDR1 is SQVTM and CDR2 ANQGSEA. In DNA, the CDR3 is TGCAGCGTTGAAGGGACAGGGAGGAACACTGAAGCTTTCTTT. Its translation is CSVEGTGRNTEAFF. The full variable domain, rest sourced from reference TRBV29-1 and TRBJ1-1, is SAVISQKPSRDICQRGTSLTIQCQVDSQVTMMFWYRQQPGQSLTLIATANQGSEATYESGFVIDKFPISRPNLTFSTLTVSNMSPEDSSIYLCSVEGTGRNTEAFFGQGTRLTVV.

The V gene is TRBV7-2, the J gene TRBJ2-5; the match to TRBD2 covers 12 bases. The CDR3 has 16 amino acids. V trimming: 2 bases; J trimming: 5 bases; junction bases outside the gene matches: 6. Germline V gene data show CDR1 as SGHTA and CDR2 as FQGNSA. The CDR3 here is CASSLYTSGGLETQYF. The CDR3 nucleotides read TGTGCCAGCAGCTTATATACTAGCGGGGGGTTGGAGACCCAGTACTTC.

This clone was seen only a few times. In DNA form, the CDR3 reads TGTGCCAGCAGTTACTCCGCTAGCGGTGCCTCCTACGAGCAGTACTTC. It yields the protein CASSYSASGASYEQYF. The rearrangement links TRBV6-6 to TRBJ2-7; 7 bases are shared with TRBD2. Germline V gives CDR1 MNHNY, CDR2 SVGAGI (reference sequence). CDR3 length: 16 amino acids. The trim removed 0 bases at V and 0 bases at J, leaving 5 bases unmatched.

This clone was seen just once. This chain joins TRBV6-6 and TRBJ2-3, with 8 nucleotides matching TRBD2. Trimming at V came to 0 bases and at J to 2 bases, leaving 4 bases not matched to a gene. CDR3 size: 16 residues. Germline V gene data show CDR1 as MNHNY and CDR2 as SVGAGI (reference sequence). The CDR3 loop is CASSYSRGVVTDTQYF. In nucleotides, the CDR3 is TGTGCCAGCAGTTACTCGCGGGGGGTAGTCACAGATACGCAGTATTTT.

V and J are TRBV7-9 and TRBJ2-7; 9 bases fit TRBD1. The V gene end was trimmed by 5 bases and the J gene end by 5 bases; junction bases not matched to a gene: 10. Germline CDR1 SEHNR, CDR2 FQNEAQ (reference sequence). CDR3 length equals 15 residues. For the CDR3, the DNA is TGTGCCAGCAGCAGCCCGGGACAGGGAGTCAACGAGCAGTACTTC. This gives the protein CASSSPGQGVNEQYF.

The rearrangement uses TRBV6-6 and TRBJ1-1; the D gene is possibly TRBD1 (6 bases). Trimming removed 8 bases from V and 0 bases from J, with 13 bases in between. Per the germline V gene, CDR1 is MNHNY and CDR2 is SVGAGI (reference sequence). The CDR3 consists of 14 residues. In DNA form, the CDR3 reads TGTGCCAGCGATGCGACAGGTTTGAACACTGAAGCTTTCTTT. The encoded protein is CASDATGLNTEAFF.

The J gene is TRBJ2-1, the V gene TRBV30; D perhaps matches TRBD2 (6 bases). V lost 4 bases to trimming and J lost 8 bases, with 15 bases between them. CDR3 size: 13 residues. Per germline, CDR1 GTSNPN and CDR2 SVGIG (reference sequence). CDR3 in DNA: TGTGCCTGGATCTCCCCGGGAGTCGATGAGCAGTTCTTC. Translation: CAWISPGVDEQFF.

The V gene is TRBV7-9, the J gene TRBJ2-7, with 7 bases aligning to TRBD1. The CDR3 runs 14 residues. The V gene's germline CDR1 is SEHNR and CDR2 FQNEAQ (reference sequence). Losses at the gene ends were 5 bases for V and 0 bases for J; bases not matched to a gene: 4. The CDR3 DNA is TGTGCCAGCAGCCCCGGGACAGTCTCCTACGAGCAGTACTTC. Its translation is CASSPGTVSYEQYF. Supplemented by reference TRBV7-9 and TRBJ2-7, the full variable domain reads DTGVSQNPRHKITKRGQNVTFRCDPISEHNRLYWYRQTLGQGPEFLTYFQNEAQLEKSRLLSDRFSAERPKGSFSTLEIQRTEQGDSAMYLCASSPGTVSYEQYFGPGTRLTVT.

The chain is built from TRBV11-3 and TRBJ2-7; weak D call: TRBD2 (6 bases). The CDR3 consists of 16 residues. The V end lost 0 bases, the J end lost 7 bases, and 19 bases lay between the germline ends. The germline V gene has CDR1 SGHNT and CDR2 YENEEA. CDR3 region: CASSLDLMGGVGEQYF. CDR3 DNA: TGTGCCAGCAGCTTAGATCTAATGGGGGGTGTAGGGGAGCAGTACTTC.

The chain is built from TRBV7-2 and TRBJ2-5; TRBD1 matches at 8 bases. The ends lost 3 bases at V and 8 bases at J; junction bases unmatched: 8. The germline gives CDR1 SGHTA, CDR2 FQGNSA. This CDR3 contains 14 residues. The CDR3 sequence is CASSFDRGPDTQYF. The CDR3 nucleotides read TGTGCCAGCAGCTTCGACAGGGGCCCGGATACCCAGTACTTC. The whole variable domain, remainder taken from reference TRBV7-2 and TRBJ2-5, is GAGVSQSPSNKVTEKGKDVELRCDPISGHTALYWYRQSLGQGLEFLIYFQGNSAPDKSGLPSDRFSAERTGGSVSTLTIQRTQQEDSAVYLCASSFDRGPDTQYFGPGTRLLVL.

The gene calls are TRBV5-5 and TRBJ1-3; D is ambiguous. Germline-derived CDR1 and CDR2 are SGHKS and YYEKEE (reference sequence). V was trimmed by 4 bases and J by 0 bases, leaving 11 bases between them. This CDR3 comprises 15 residues. CDR3 sequence reads: CASSLGGISGNTIYF. The CDR3 nucleotides are TGTGCCAGCAGCCTTGGAGGCATCTCTGGAAACACCATATATTTT. Full variable domain (missing parts from reference TRBV5-5 and TRBJ1-3): DAGVTQSPTHLIKTRGQQVTLRCSPISGHKSVSWYQQVLGQGPQFIFQYYEKEERGRGNFPDRFSARQFPNYSSELNVNALLLGDSALYLCASSLGGISGNTIYFGEGSWLTVV.

The V call is TRBV7-2, the J call TRBJ2-3, with 7 bases aligning to TRBD2. The ends lost 9 bases at V and 6 bases at J; junction bases unmatched: 9. This CDR3 is built from 13 residues. Germline V lookup: CDR1 SGHTA, CDR2 FQGNSA. CDR3 in amino acids: CASGRVTPDTQYF. In DNA form, the CDR3 reads TGTGCCAGTGGGAGGGTAACCCCGGATACGCAGTATTTT.

V usage is TRBV27 and J usage is TRBJ2-5; the D is unclear. Germline assignment: CDR1 MNHEY and CDR2 SMNVEV (reference sequence). The CDR3 is made up of 13 amino acids. The V and J ends lost 5 bases and 1 base respectively, with 8 bases between them. In DNA form, the CDR3 reads TGTGCCAGCAGTCCGCGCGGCCAAGAGACCCAGTACTTC. Its protein is CASSPRGQETQYF.

In this sample, this clone turned up once. The CDR3 reads CASSSRPGSIYNSPLHF. The CDR3 DNA reads as TGTGCCAGCAGCTCCCGGCCAGGGTCAATCTATAATTCACCCCTCCACTTT. The V and J genes are TRBV5-5 and TRBJ1-6; TRBD1 might be the D (5 bases). Germline-derived CDR1 and CDR2 are SGHKS and YYEKEE (reference sequence). This CDR3 has 17 amino acids. V dropped 3 bases and J dropped 3 bases, with 16 bases sitting between them.

The chain links TRBV6-1 to TRBJ1-3; 7 bases match TRBD1. Germline V gene sequence: CDR1 MNHNS, CDR2 SASEGT. The CDR3 runs 16 residues. V trimming: 1 base; J trimming: 2 bases; junction bases outside the gene matches: 5. For the CDR3, the DNA is TGTGCCAGCAGTGAAGACGAGGGGGCTCCTGGAAACACCATATATTTT. Residues: CASSEDEGAPGNTIYF.

The chain carries TRBV7-2 and TRBJ1-5, with TRBD1 identical over 8 bases. In germline, CDR1 is SGHTA, CDR2 FQGNSA. V lost 5 bases and J lost 3; bases outside the gene matches: 6. The CDR3 consists of 15 residues. CDR3 bases: TGTGCCAGCAGCGGGACAGGCCGGACCAATCAGCCCCAGCATTTT. This gives the protein CASSGTGRTNQPQHF.

The DNA for the CDR3 is TGTGCCAGCAGCCCAGGGACTAGCGGGGTCACAGATACGCAGTATTTT. Protein: CASSPGTSGVTDTQYF. The chain links TRBV7-3 to TRBJ2-3; 13 positions match TRBD2. The V gene end was trimmed by 5 bases and the J gene end by 2 bases; junction bases not matched to a gene: 4. Germline V CDR1 and CDR2: SGHTA, FQGTGA. The CDR3 covers 16 residues.

The chain employs TRBV5-6 and TRBJ1-4; D is possibly TRBD1 (6 bases). Trimming left V 2 bases short and J 2 bases short, with 10 bases between. Germline CDR1 and CDR2: SGHDT and YYEEEE. The CDR3 runs 15 residues. The CDR3 DNA reads TGTGCCAGCAGCTTACAGGGTACCACTAATGAAAAACTGTTTTTT. It yields the protein CASSLQGTTNEKLFF.